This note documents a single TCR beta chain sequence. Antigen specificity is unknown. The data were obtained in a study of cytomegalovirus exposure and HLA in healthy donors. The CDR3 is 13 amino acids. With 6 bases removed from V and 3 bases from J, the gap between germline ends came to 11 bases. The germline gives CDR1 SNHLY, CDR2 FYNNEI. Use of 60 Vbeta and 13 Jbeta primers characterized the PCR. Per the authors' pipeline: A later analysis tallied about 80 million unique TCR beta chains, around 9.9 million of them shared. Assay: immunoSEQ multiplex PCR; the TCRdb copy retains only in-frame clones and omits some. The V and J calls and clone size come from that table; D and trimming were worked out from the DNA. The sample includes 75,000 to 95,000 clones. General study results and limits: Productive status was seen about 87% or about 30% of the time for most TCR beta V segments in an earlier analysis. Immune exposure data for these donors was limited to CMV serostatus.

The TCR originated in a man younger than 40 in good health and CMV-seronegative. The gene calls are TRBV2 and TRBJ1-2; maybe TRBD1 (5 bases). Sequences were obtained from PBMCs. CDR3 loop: CASRGEGHYGYTF. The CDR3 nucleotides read TGTGCCAGCAGAGGGGAGGGGCACTATGGCTACACCTTC.